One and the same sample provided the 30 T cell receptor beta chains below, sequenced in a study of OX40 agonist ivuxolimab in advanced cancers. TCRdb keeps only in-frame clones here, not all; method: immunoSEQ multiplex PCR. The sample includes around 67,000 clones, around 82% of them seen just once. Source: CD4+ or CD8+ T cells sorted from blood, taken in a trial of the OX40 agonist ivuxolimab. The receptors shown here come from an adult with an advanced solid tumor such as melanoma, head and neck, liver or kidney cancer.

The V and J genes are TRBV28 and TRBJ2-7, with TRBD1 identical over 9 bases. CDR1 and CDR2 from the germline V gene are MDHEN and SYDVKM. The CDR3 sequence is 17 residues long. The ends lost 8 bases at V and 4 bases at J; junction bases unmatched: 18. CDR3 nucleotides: TGTGCCAGCGCTACAGGACAGGGGTCACGCCCTCCTTACGAGCAGTACTTC. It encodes CASATGQGSRPPYEQYF.

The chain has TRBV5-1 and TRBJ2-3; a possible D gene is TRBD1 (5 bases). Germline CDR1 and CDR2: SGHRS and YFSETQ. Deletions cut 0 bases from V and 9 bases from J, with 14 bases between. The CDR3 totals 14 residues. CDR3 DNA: TGCGCCAGCAGCTTGGTTGCAGGCCAGGGAACGCAGTATTTT. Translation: CASSLVAGQGTQYF.

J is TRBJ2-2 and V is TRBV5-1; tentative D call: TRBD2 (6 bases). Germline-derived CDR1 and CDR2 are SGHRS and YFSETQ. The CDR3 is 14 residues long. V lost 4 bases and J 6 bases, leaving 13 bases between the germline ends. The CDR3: CASSAGLGPGELFF. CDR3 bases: TGCGCCAGCAGCGCGGGACTGGGGCCCGGGGAGCTGTTTTTT.

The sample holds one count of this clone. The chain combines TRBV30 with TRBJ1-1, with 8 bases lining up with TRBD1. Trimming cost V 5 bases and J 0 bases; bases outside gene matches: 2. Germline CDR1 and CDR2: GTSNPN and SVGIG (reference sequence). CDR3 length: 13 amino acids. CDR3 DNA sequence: TGTGCCTGGCAGACAGGGGTGAACACTGAAGCTTTCTTT. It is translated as CAWQTGVNTEAFF.

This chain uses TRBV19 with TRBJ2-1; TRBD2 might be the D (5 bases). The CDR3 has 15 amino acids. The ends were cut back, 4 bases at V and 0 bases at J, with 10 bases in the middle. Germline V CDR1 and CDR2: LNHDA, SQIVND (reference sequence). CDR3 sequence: CASSTRGSSYNEQFF. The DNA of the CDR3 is TGTGCCAGTAGTACCCGGGGAAGCTCCTACAATGAGCAGTTCTTC.

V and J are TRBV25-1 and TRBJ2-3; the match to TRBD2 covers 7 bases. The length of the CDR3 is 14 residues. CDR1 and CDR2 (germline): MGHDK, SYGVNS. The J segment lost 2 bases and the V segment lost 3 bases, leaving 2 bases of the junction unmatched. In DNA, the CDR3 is TGTGCCAGCAGTGATAGCGGGCACACAGATACGCAGTATTTT. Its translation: CASSDSGHTDTQYF.

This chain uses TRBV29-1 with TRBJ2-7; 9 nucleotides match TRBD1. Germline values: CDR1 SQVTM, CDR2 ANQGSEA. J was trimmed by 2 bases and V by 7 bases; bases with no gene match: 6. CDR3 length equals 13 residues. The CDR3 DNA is TGCAGCGCCGGAGGACAGGGGACCTACGAGCAGTACTTC. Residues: CSAGGQGTYEQYF.

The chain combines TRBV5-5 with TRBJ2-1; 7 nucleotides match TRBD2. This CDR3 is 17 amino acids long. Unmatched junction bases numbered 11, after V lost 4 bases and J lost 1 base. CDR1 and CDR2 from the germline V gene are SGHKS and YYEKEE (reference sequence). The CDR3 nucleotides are TGTGCCAGCAGCAGCAGTGCGGGAGATCTGTCCTACAATGAGCAGTTCTTC. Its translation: CASSSSAGDLSYNEQFF.

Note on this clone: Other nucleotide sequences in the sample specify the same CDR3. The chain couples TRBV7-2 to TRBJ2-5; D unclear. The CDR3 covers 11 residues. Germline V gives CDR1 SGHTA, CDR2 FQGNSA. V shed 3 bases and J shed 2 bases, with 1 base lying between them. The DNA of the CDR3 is TGTGCCAGCAGCTTGCAAGAGACCCAGTACTTC. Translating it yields CASSLQETQYF.

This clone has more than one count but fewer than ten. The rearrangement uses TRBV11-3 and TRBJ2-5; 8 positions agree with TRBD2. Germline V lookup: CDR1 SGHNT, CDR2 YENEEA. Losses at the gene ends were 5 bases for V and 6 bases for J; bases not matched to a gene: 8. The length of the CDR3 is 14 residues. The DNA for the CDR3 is TGTGCCAGCAGCCCCGGGGCTAGCGGGCAGACCCAGTACTTC. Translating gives CASSPGASGQTQYF.

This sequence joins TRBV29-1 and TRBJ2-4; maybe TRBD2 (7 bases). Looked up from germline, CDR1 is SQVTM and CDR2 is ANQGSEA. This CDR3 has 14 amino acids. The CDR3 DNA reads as TGCAGACAAGGGGGGGAAGCGGCCAAAAACATTCAGTACTTC. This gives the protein CRQGGEAAKNIQYF.

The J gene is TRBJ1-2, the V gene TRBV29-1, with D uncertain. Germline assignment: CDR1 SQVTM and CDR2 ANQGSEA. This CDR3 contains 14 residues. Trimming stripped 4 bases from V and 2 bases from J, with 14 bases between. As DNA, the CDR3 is TGCAGCGTTGCGCACCGGGTGAGGAACTATGGCTACACCTTC. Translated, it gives CSVAHRVRNYGYTF.

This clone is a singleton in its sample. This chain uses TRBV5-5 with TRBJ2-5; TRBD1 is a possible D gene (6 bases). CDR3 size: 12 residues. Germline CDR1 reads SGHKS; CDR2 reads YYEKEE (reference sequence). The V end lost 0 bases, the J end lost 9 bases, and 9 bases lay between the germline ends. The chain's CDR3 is CASSLDRVPQYF. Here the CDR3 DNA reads TGTGCCAGCAGCTTGGACAGGGTGCCCCAGTACTTC.

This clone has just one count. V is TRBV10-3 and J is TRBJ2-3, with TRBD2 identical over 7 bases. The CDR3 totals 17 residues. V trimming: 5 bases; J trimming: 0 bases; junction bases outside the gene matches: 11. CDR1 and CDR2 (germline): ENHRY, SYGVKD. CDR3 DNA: TGTGCCATCAGTCCAGCGGGGACGGGAGGAAGCACAGATACGCAGTATTTT. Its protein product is CAISPAGTGGSTDTQYF.

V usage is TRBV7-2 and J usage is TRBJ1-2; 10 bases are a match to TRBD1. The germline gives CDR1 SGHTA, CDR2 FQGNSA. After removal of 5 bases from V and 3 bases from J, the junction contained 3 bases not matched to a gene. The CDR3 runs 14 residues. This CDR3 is CASSPGTGDYGYTF. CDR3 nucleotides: TGTGCCAGCAGCCCCGGGACAGGGGACTATGGCTACACCTTC. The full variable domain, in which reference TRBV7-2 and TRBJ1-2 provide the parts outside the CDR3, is GAGVSQSPSNKVTEKGKDVELRCDPISGHTALYWYRQSLGQGLEFLIYFQGNSAPDKSGLPSDRFSAERTGGSVSTLTIQRTQQEDSAVYLCASSPGTGDYGYTFGSGTRLTVV.

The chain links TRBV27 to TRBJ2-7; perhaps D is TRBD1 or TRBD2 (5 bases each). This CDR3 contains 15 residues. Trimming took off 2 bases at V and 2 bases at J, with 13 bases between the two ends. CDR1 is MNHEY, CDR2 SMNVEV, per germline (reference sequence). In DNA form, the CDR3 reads TGTGCCAGCAGTTTACCAGGGACGGCGACCTACGAGCAGTACTTC. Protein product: CASSLPGTATYEQYF.

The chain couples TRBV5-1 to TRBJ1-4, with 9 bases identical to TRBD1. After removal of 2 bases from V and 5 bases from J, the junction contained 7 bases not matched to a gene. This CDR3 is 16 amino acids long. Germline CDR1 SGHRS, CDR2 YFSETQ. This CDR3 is CASSFVGTGTNEKLFF. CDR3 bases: TGCGCCAGCAGCTTTGTAGGGACAGGGACAAATGAAAAACTGTTTTTT. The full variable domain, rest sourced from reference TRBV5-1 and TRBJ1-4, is KAGVTQTPRYLIKTRGQQVTLSCSPISGHRSVSWYQQTPGQGLQFLFEYFSETQRNKGNFPGRFSGRQFSNSRSEMNVSTLELGDSALYLCASSFVGTGTNEKLFFGSGTQLSVL.

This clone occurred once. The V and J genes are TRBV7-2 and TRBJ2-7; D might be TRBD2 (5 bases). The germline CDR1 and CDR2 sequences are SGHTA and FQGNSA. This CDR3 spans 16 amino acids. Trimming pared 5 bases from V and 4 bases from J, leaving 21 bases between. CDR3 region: CASSRPRGQTLYEQYF. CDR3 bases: TGTGCCAGCAGCCGGCCCCGAGGGCAGACATTATACGAGCAGTACTTC.

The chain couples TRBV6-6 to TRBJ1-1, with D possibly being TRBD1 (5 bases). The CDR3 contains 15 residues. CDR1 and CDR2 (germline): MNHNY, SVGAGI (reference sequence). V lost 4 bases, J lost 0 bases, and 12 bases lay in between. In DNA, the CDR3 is TGTGCCAGCAGTTCACGACAGACCATGAACACTGAAGCTTTCTTT. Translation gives CASSSRQTMNTEAFF.

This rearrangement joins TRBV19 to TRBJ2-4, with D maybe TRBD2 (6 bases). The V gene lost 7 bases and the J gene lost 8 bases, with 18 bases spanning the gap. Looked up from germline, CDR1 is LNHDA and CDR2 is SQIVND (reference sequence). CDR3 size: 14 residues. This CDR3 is CASTEGPFMDIQYF. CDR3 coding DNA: TGTGCCAGTACGGAGGGTCCGTTTATGGACATTCAGTACTTC.

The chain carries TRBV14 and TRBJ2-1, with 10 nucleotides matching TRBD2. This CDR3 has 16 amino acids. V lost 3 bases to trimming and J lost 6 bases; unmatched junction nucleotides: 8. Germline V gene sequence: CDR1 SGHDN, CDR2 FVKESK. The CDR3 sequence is CASSQRPASGSNEQFF. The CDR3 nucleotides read TGTGCCAGCAGCCAGAGGCCGGCTAGCGGGAGCAATGAGCAGTTCTTC.

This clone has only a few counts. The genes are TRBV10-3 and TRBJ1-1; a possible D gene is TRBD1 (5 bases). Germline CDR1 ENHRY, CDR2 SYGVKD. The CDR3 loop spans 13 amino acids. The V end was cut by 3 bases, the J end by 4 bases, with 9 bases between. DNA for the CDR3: TGTGCCATCAGTGACTCAGGGAGCACTGAAGCTTTCTTT. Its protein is CAISDSGSTEAFF.

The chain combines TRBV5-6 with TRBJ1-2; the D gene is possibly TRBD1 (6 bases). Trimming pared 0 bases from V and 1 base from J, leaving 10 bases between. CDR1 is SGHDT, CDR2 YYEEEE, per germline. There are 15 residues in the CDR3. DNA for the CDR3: TGTGCCAGCAGCTTGGTTGGGGGCCGTAACTATGGCTACACCTTC. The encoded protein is CASSLVGGRNYGYTF.

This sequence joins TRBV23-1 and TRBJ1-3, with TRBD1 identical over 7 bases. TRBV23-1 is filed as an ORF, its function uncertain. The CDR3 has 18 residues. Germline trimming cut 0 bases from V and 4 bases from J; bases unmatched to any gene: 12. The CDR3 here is CASSQSDRRTCRGNTIYF. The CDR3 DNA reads TGCGCCAGCAGTCAATCGGACAGGCGGACGTGTAGAGGAAACACCATATATTTT.

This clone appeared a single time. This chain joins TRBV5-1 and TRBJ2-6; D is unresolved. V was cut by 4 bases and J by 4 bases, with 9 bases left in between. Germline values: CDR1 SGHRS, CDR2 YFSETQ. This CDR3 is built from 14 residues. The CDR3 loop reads CASSVQLGANVLTF. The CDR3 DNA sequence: TGCGCCAGCAGCGTCCAGCTGGGGGCCAACGTCCTGACTTTC.

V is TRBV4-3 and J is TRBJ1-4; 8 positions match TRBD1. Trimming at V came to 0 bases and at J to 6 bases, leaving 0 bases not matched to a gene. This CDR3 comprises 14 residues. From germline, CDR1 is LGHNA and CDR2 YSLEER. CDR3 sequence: CASSQEDRDEKLFF. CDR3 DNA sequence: TGCGCCAGCAGCCAAGAGGACAGGGATGAAAAACTGTTTTTT.

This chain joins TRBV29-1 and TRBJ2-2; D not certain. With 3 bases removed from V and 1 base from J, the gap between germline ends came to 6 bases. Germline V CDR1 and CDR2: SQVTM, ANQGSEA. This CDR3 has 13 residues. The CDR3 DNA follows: TGCAGCGTTGATGCCGGGAACACCGGGGAGCTGTTTTTT. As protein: CSVDAGNTGELFF.

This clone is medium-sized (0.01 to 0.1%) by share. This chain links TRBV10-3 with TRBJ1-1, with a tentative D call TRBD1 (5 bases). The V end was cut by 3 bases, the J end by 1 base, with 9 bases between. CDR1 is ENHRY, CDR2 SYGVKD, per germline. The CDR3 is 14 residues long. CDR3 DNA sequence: TGTGCCATCAGTGAACCCGGGGGGAACACTGAAGCTTTCTTT. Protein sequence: CAISEPGGNTEAFF.

Here the CDR3 DNA reads TGTGCCAGTTACCGCCCGGGACAGGGGAATTTGAACACTGAAGCTTTCTTT. Protein sequence: CASYRPGQGNLNTEAFF. J is TRBJ1-1 and V is TRBV19; TRBD1 agrees at 10 bases. The CDR3 has 17 amino acids. The V and J ends lost 8 bases and 0 bases, in that order; junction bases with no gene match: 12. CDR1 is LNHDA and CDR2 is SQIVND in the germline V gene (reference sequence).

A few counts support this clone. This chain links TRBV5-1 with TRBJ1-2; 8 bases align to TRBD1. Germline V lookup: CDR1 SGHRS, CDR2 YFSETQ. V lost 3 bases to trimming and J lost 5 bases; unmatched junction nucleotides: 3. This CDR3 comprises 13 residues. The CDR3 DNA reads TGCGCCAGCAGCTCGACAGGGGAATATGGCTACACCTTC. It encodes CASSSTGEYGYTF. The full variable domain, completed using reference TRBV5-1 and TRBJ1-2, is KAGVTQTPRYLIKTRGQQVTLSCSPISGHRSVSWYQQTPGQGLQFLFEYFSETQRNKGNFPGRFSGRQFSNSRSEMNVSTLELGDSALYLCASSSTGEYGYTFGSGTRLTVV.